These 5 T cell receptor beta chains were all obtained from the same sample, sequenced in a study of blood T cell repertoires in COVID-19. Sequencing used immunoSEQ multiplex PCR; TCRdb keeps in-frame clones, though not all of them. The table records around 190,000 clones, around 83% of them present only once. The sample consisted of PBMCs or T cells enriched from blood (not recorded which). Receptors were obtained from a woman in her 30s who had been exposed to COVID-19.

A few counts support this clone. The chain combines TRBV5-8 with TRBJ2-3; D not resolved. Trimming pared 1 base from V and 9 bases from J, leaving 9 bases between. From germline, CDR1 is SGHTS and CDR2 YDEGEE. This CDR3 contains 12 residues. The CDR3 protein is CASSLLLTTQYF. The CDR3 nucleotides read TGTGCCAGCAGCTTGCTCCTTACAACGCAGTATTTT.

The chain has TRBV19 and TRBJ1-3, with TRBD1 identical over 7 bases. The CDR3 contains 17 residues. Losses at the gene ends were 3 bases for V and 0 bases for J; bases not matched to a gene: 8. Germline-derived CDR1 and CDR2 are LNHDA and SQIVND (reference sequence). The CDR3 coding sequence is TGTGCCAGTAGTATTGGGCAGGGGGAGAGCTCTGGAAACACCATATATTTT. Its protein product is CASSIGQGESSGNTIYF.

This chain uses TRBV3-1 (or the pseudogene TRBV3-2) with TRBJ1-6; TRBD1 might be the D (5 bases). The CDR3 is 16 residues long. Germline V gene sequence: CDR1 LGHDT, CDR2 YNNKEL (reference sequence). V was shortened by 1 base and J by 5 bases, with 12 bases between the two germline ends. CDR3 amino acids: CASSQVWGADNSPLHF. CDR3 nucleotide sequence: TGTGCCAGCAGCCAAGTTTGGGGCGCGGATAATTCACCCCTCCACTTT.

This chain links TRBV27 with TRBJ1-6; D is perhaps TRBD1 (5 bases). Germline V gene sequence: CDR1 MNHEY, CDR2 SMNVEV (reference sequence). Deletions cut 4 bases from V and 7 bases from J, with 17 bases between. The CDR3 sequence is 16 residues long. The CDR3 is CASSWGGYSANSPLHF. CDR3 coding DNA: TGTGCCAGCAGTTGGGGGGGGTACAGTGCCAATTCACCCCTCCACTTT.

The genes are TRBV6-5 and TRBJ1-2, with a possible D match to TRBD1 (6 bases). The germline V and J ends were trimmed by 6 bases and 3 bases, with 11 bases remaining between them. Germline CDR1 reads MNHEY; CDR2 reads SVGAGI. The CDR3 covers 13 residues. The CDR3 is CASRPTGYYGYTF. The CDR3 DNA follows: TGTGCCAGCAGGCCCACAGGGTACTATGGCTACACCTTC.